This is a list of T cell receptor beta chains from one sample in a study of T cell responses to AZD1222 COVID-19 vaccine. Data came from immunoSEQ multiplex PCR; TCRdb stores just in-frame clones and leaves some out. Of 130,000 to 150,000 clones listed, about 91% are singletons. Specimen: peripheral blood, collected on day 0 of AZD1222 vaccination. Source of these receptors: an adult in good health. Each CDR3 is given with its conserved first and last residue. A D gene is named only where the DNA matches it firmly.

CDR3,D,J,V
CASSQVVAAAYEQYF,-,TRBJ2-7,TRBV4-3
CASNQFLGQAGNTIYF,-,TRBJ1-3,TRBV2
CASSYFDRPFYEQYF,-,TRBJ2-7,TRBV6-2/TRBV6-3
CAWGASSIEKLFF,-,TRBJ1-4,TRBV30
CASSSWDRPNTGELFF,TRBD1,TRBJ2-2,TRBV27
CASSPGGIDQPQHF,-,TRBJ1-5,TRBV7-9
CASSWGLSYEQYF,-,TRBJ2-7,TRBV6-5
CASRMESLRSEQFF,-,TRBJ2-1,TRBV19
CASRSSDRGNTEAFF,TRBD1,TRBJ1-1,TRBV5-1
CATSYAGTGGYEQYF,TRBD1,TRBJ2-7,TRBV10-3
CASYRGFQPQHF,-,TRBJ1-5,TRBV5-8
CASSLTGTTNNEQFF,TRBD2,TRBJ2-1,TRBV7-3
CASSLAGTSTHEQFF,TRBD2,TRBJ2-1,TRBV7-9
CASSTGARTEAFF,-,TRBJ1-1,TRBV7-8
CASSTGTAYGYTF,-,TRBJ1-2,TRBV28
CASGSASTDTQYF,-,TRBJ2-3,TRBV12-5
CASSLDRGRQPQHF,-,TRBJ1-5,TRBV5-6
CASSLNFDSNQPQHF,-,TRBJ1-5,TRBV7-2
CASSLQEGNGYTF,-,TRBJ1-2,TRBV7-2
CASRPPLAVYEQYF,-,TRBJ2-7,TRBV6-5
CASSGDGDRVSYTF,-,TRBJ1-2,TRBV9
CASNSFGRGNTEAFF,-,TRBJ1-1,TRBV6-5
CASSDSRHTQYF,-,TRBJ2-3,TRBV6-2/TRBV6-3
CASSPTGLLTNEKLFF,TRBD1,TRBJ1-4,TRBV19
CASSEAGTGFEKLFF,TRBD1,TRBJ1-4,TRBV2
CASATVLRGGEQYF,-,TRBJ2-7,TRBV28
CAIMAGATDTQYF,-,TRBJ2-3,TRBV10-3
CASSLVAQGSGELFF,-,TRBJ2-2,TRBV7-9
CASSPPGRLTNTEAFF,-,TRBJ1-1,TRBV18
CASSEAYMGGAAFF,-,TRBJ1-1,TRBV6-1
CASSPRTSGGAGADTQYF,TRBD2,TRBJ2-3,TRBV9
CASSIGRQGHFEQYF,-,TRBJ2-7,TRBV19
CASRRIGGNSPLHF,-,TRBJ1-6,TRBV11-2
CASSLGAGEVSSYGYTF,-,TRBJ1-2,TRBV7-2
CASRQGGDNTEAFF,TRBD1,TRBJ1-1,TRBV14
CASSPNRDNQPQHF,-,TRBJ1-5,TRBV28
CASSQDNGRYEVPNEQFF,TRBD2,TRBJ2-1,TRBV3-1/TRBV3-2